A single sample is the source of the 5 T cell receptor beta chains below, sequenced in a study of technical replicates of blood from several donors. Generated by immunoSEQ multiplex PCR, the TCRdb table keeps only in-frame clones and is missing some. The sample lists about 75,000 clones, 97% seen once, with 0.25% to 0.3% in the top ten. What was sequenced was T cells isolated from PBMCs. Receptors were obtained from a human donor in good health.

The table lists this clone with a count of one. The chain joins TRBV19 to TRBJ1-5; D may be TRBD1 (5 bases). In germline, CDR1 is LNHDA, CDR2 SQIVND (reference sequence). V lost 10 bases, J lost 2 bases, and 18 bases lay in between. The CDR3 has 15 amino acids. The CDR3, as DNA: TGTGCCACATCCTTCGGGGGGATTGGCAATCAGCCCCAGCATTTT. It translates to CATSFGGIGNQPQHF.

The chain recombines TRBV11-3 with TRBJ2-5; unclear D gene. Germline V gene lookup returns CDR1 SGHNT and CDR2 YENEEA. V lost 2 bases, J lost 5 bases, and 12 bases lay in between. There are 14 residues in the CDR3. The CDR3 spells CASSLFRPGETQYF. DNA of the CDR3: TGTGCCAGCAGCTTATTTAGGCCCGGGGAGACCCAGTACTTC.

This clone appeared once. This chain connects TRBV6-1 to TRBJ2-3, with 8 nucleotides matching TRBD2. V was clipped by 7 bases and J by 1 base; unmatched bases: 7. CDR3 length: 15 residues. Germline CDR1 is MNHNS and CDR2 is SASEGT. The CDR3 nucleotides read TGTGCCAGCAAGCAGCGGGAGAGGGGCACAGATACGCAGTATTTT. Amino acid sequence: CASKQRERGTDTQYF.

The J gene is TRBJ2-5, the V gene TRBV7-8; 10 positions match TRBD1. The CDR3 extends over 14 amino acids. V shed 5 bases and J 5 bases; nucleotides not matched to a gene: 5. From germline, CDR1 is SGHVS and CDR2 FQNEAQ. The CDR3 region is CASSLDRGLETQYF. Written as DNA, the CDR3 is TGTGCCAGCAGCCTAGACAGGGGGCTCGAGACCCAGTACTTC.

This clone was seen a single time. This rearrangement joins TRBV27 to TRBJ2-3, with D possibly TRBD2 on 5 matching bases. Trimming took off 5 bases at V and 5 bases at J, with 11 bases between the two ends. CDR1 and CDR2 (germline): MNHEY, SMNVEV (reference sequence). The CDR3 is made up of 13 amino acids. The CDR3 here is CASSLPGRDTQYF. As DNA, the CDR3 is TGTGCCAGCAGTCTCCCGGGGAGAGATACGCAGTATTTT.